Shown below are 11 T cell receptor beta chains from a single sample sequenced in a study of blood T cell repertoires in COVID-19. Assay used: immunoSEQ multiplex PCR; TCRdb lists only in-frame clones, some missing. This table has more than 6,500 clones, 80% to 90% appearing once. The sequencing sample was made of peripheral blood. The receptors originated from a human donor in a cohort sampled during active COVID-19.

This clone was detected a few times. The genes are TRBV24-1 and TRBJ2-1; weak D call: TRBD1 (6 bases). The CDR3 has 16 amino acids. V lost 2 bases and J lost 3, with 13 bases in between. Germline assignment: CDR1 KGHDR and CDR2 SFDVKD. CDR3 DNA: TGTGCCACCAGTGATTCGAACAGGGACGTCTACAATGAGCAGTTCTTC. As protein: CATSDSNRDVYNEQFF.

The genes are TRBV7-6 and TRBJ1-2, with D unresolved. This CDR3 spans 14 amino acids. The germline V and J ends were trimmed by 5 bases and 4 bases, with 14 bases remaining between them. Germline V gives CDR1 SGHVS, CDR2 FNYEAQ. This chain's CDR3 is CASSQHASGYGYTF. For the CDR3, the DNA is TGTGCCAGCAGCCAACACGCCTCAGGCTATGGCTACACCTTC.

The chain employs TRBV6-5 and TRBJ1-3; D unresolved. The V end lost 6 bases, the J end lost 4 bases, and 7 bases lay between the germline ends. CDR3 length equals 12 residues. CDR1 is MNHEY and CDR2 is SVGAGI in the germline V gene. The CDR3 nucleotides read TGTGCCAGCAGAGAGAGCGGAAACACCATATATTTT. This gives the protein CASRESGNTIYF.

This clone was observed once. The rearrangement uses TRBV13 and TRBJ2-2, with 9 bases matching TRBD1. Trimming cost V 2 bases and J 6 bases; bases outside gene matches: 10. Germline CDR1 PRHDT, CDR2 FYEKMQ (reference sequence). The CDR3 consists of 17 residues. CDR3 residues: CASSLLRDRAFPGELFF. Here the CDR3 DNA reads TGTGCCAGCAGCTTATTGAGGGACAGGGCCTTCCCCGGGGAGCTGTTTTTT.

V usage is TRBV5-1 and J usage is TRBJ2-1; 11 bases are shared with TRBD2. This CDR3 region has 15 residues. Losses at the gene ends were 6 bases for V and 7 bases for J; bases not matched to a gene: 9. Germline CDR1 SGHRS, CDR2 YFSETQ. The CDR3 nucleotides are TGCGCCAGCAACCTTGGACTAGCGGGTACTAATGAGCAGTTCTTC. It codes for CASNLGLAGTNEQFF.

The rearrangement links TRBV2 to TRBJ1-4, with D uncertain. V lost 7 bases to trimming and J lost 5 bases, with 14 bases between them. The CDR3 loop spans 14 amino acids. CDR1 is SNHLY and CDR2 is FYNNEI in the germline V gene. The CDR3 DNA reads as TGTGCCAGCAAGTCCAGCGGGTTAAATGAAAAACTGTTTTTT. Its protein is CASKSSGLNEKLFF.

This sequence joins TRBV4-1 and TRBJ1-4; 8 nucleotides agree with TRBD1. The CDR3 length is 18 residues. After removal of 0 bases from V and 8 bases from J, the junction contained 14 bases not matched to a gene. The germline V gene has CDR1 MGHRA and CDR2 YSYEKL. The CDR3 sequence: CASSQELRKGQGGEKLFF. The CDR3 DNA reads as TGCGCCAGCAGCCAAGAATTACGGAAAGGACAGGGCGGCGAAAAACTGTTTTTT.

The J gene is TRBJ1-6, the V gene TRBV30, with D tentatively TRBD1 (5 bases). With 4 bases removed from V and 0 bases from J, the gap between germline ends came to 13 bases. Germline V gene sequence: CDR1 GTSNPN, CDR2 SVGIG (reference sequence). The CDR3 covers 16 residues. DNA for the CDR3: TGTGCCTGGAACAGGCCGCAGAGCTCCTATAATTCACCCCTCCACTTT. Encoded protein: CAWNRPQSSYNSPLHF.

The CDR3 spells CASSLVETRRSEQYF. The CDR3 nucleotides read TGTGCCAGCAGTTTGGTAGAGACTAGGAGGAGCGAGCAGTACTTC. The rearrangement uses TRBV6-2 or TRBV6-3 and TRBJ2-7; D is possibly TRBD2 (6 bases). The CDR3 is 15 residues long. Germline V gives CDR1 MNHEY, CDR2 SVGEGT. The germline V and J ends were trimmed by 4 bases and 6 bases, with 19 bases remaining between them.

This clone was observed once. The V gene is TRBV11-2, the J gene TRBJ2-7; maybe TRBD1 (6 bases). Germline CDR1 reads SGHAT; CDR2 reads FQNNGV. Trimming took 7 bases from V and 0 from J, leaving 13 bases between them. The CDR3 is made up of 14 amino acids. The CDR3 spells CASKDGGTSYEQYF. The CDR3 nucleotides read TGTGCCAGCAAAGATGGGGGCACCTCCTACGAGCAGTACTTC.

The V gene is TRBV7-9, the J gene TRBJ2-1; TRBD2 might be the D (8 bases). CDR1 and CDR2 (germline): SEHNR, FQNEAQ (reference sequence). With 1 base removed from V and 7 bases from J, the gap between germline ends came to 20 bases. The CDR3 totals 17 residues. CDR3 in DNA: TGTGCCAGCAGCTTAGTGACTAGCGATCAGGGACAGAATGAGCAGTTCTTC. This translates into CASSLVTSDQGQNEQFF. The variable domain in full, with the rest retrieved from reference TRBV7-9 and TRBJ2-1, is DTGVSQNPRHKITKRGQNVTFRCDPISEHNRLYWYRQTLGQGPEFLTYFQNEAQLEKSRLLSDRFSAERPKGSFSTLEIQRTEQGDSAMYLCASSLVTSDQGQNEQFFGPGTRLTVL.